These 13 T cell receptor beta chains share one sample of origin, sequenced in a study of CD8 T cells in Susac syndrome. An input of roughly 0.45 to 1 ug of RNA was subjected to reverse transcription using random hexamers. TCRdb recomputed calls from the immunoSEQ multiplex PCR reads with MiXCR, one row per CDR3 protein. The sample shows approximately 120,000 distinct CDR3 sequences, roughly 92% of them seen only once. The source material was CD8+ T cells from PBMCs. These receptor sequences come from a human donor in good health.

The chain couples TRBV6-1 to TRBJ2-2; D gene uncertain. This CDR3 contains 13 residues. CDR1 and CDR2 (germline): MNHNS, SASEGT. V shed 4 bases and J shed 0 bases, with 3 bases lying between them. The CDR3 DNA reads TGTGCCAGCAGTGTAACGAACACCGGGGAGCTGTTTTTT. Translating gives CASSVTNTGELFF.

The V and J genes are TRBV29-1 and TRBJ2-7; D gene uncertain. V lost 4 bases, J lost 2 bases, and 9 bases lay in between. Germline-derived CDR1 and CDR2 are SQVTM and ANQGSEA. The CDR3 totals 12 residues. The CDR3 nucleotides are TGCAGCGTTGGGGCCGCGGCCTACGAGCAGTACTTC. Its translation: CSVGAAAYEQYF.

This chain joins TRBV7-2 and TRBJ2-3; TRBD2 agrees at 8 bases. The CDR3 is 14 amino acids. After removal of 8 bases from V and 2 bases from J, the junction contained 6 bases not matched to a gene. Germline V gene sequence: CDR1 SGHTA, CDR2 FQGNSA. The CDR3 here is CASSVSGVTDTQYF. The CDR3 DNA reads TGTGCCAGCTCCGTTAGCGGGGTCACAGATACGCAGTATTTT. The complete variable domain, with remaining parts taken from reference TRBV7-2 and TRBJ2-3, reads GAGVSQSPSNKVTEKGKDVELRCDPISGHTALYWYRQSLGQGLEFLIYFQGNSAPDKSGLPSDRFSAERTGGSVSTLTIQRTQQEDSAVYLCASSVSGVTDTQYFGPGTRLTVL.

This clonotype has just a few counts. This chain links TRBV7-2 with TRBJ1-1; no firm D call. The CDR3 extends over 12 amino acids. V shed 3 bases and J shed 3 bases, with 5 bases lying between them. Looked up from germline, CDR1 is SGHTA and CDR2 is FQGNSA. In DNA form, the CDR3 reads TGTGCCAGCAGCTTTAGCGACACTGAAGCTTTCTTT. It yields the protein CASSFSDTEAFF.

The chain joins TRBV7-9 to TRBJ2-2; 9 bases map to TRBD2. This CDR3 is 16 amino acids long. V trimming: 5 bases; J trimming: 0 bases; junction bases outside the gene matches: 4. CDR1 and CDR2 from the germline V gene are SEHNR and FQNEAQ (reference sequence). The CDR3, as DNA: TGTGCCAGCAGCAGTACTAGCGGGCCGAACACCGGGGAGCTGTTTTTT. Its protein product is CASSSTSGPNTGELFF.

The CDR3 loop is CSARIGSEQYF. The CDR3 DNA sequence: TGCAGTGCTAGAATTGGGAGCGAGCAGTACTTC. V usage is TRBV20-1 and J usage is TRBJ2-7, with a tentative D call TRBD2 (5 bases). The length of the CDR3 is 11 residues. Germline assignment: CDR1 DFQATT and CDR2 SNEGSKA (reference sequence). The V and J ends lost 2 bases and 6 bases respectively, with 8 bases between them.

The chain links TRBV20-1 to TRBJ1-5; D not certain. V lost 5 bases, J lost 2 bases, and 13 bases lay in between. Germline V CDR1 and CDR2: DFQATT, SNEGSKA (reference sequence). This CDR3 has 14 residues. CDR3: CSARTVNGNQPQHF. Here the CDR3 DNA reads TGCAGTGCTCGGACGGTTAACGGCAATCAGCCCCAGCATTTT.

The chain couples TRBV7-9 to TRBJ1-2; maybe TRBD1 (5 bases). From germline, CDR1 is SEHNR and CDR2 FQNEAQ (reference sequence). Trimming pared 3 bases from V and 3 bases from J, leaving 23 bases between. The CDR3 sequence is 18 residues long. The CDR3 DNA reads TGTGCCAGCAGCTTGTCCTCGGCGAGAGGGACGGTAGACTATGGCTACACCTTC. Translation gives CASSLSSARGTVDYGYTF.

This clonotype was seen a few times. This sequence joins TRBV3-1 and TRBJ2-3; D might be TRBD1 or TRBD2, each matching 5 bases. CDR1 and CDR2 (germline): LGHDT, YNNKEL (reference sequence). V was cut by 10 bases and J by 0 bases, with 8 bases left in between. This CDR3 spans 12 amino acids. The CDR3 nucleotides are TGTGCCACCGGGGCAAGCACAGATACGCAGTATTTT. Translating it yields CATGASTDTQYF.

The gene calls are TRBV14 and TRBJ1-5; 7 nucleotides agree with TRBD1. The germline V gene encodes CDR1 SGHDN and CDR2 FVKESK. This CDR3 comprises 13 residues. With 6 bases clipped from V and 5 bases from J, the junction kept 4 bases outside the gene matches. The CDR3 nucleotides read TGTGCCAGCAGGGTCCAGGGGGATCAGCCCCAGCATTTT. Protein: CASRVQGDQPQHF.

The CDR3: CSARDRRTGTTRSYEQYF. CDR3 nucleotide sequence: TGCAGTGCTAGAGATAGGAGGACAGGGACCACCCGCTCCTACGAGCAGTACTTC. The rearrangement joins TRBV20-1 to TRBJ2-7; 8 bases are shared with TRBD1. The CDR3 is made up of 18 amino acids. CDR1 is DFQATT and CDR2 is SNEGSKA in the germline V gene (reference sequence). With 0 bases clipped from V and 0 bases from J, the junction kept 13 bases outside the gene matches.

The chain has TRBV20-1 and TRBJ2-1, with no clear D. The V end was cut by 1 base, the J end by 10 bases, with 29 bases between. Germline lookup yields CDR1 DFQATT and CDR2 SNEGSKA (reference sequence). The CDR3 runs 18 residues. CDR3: CSARARNLETLPQPEQFF. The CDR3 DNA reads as TGCAGTGCTAGAGCCCGCAATCTCGAGACTTTGCCTCAACCCGAGCAGTTCTTC.

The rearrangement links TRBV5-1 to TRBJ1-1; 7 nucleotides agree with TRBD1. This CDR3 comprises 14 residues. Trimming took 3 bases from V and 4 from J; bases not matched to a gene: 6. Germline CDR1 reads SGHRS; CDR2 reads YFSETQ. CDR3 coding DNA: TGCGCCAGCAGCTCCCAGGGGGGTAGCACTGAAGCTTTCTTT. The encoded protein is CASSSQGGSTEAFF.